The sequence of this T cell receptor (beta chain) was determined in a study of immune heterogeneity within non-small cell lung tumors. TCR beta CDR3 amplification used multiplex PCR with 32 V and 13 J primers. One entry per CDR3 protein results from TCRdb running MiXCR on the multiplex PCR reads. The data hold about 2,500 distinct CDR3 sequences, with roughly 27% observed a single time. This clonotype is medium-sized. Trimming took 2 bases from V and 0 from J, leaving 3 bases between them. The CDR3 is made up of 12 amino acids. Germline V gene data show CDR1 as SGHDT and CDR2 as YYEEEE. TCRs were amplified from approximately 600 ng gDNA of bulk tumor per sample. While surgery was under way, several biopsies spaced far apart were taken per primary tumor. Undergoing curative surgery were patients whose non-small cell lung cancer was untreated and newly diagnosed.

Sequencing used lung tumor tissue. The chain links TRBV5-6 to TRBJ2-7; D remains ambiguous. The receptor was derived from a man between 60 and 75 years old with non-small cell lung cancer. CDR3 DNA sequence: TGTGCCAGCAGCTTCGGCTCCTACGAGCAGTACTTC. It yields the protein CASSFGSYEQYF.